This TCR beta chain was captured in a study of control samples from healthy donors and cancer patients. The CDR3 spans 14 residues. Per germline, CDR1 SEHNR and CDR2 FQNEAQ (reference sequence). V gave up 1 base and J gave up 4 bases, with 10 bases separating them. Profiling relied on immunoSEQ multiplex PCR, and the TCRdb table lists in-frame clones only, not all of them. The table lists approximately 52,000 clones, around 90% of them singletons. Sequenced: blood. The V gene is TRBV7-9, the J gene TRBJ1-1, with a weak D call TRBD1 (5 bases). The source of this sequence is a man aged 50 or older in good health. In nucleotides, the CDR3 is TGTGCCAGCAGCTTAGGTTCAGGGTTCACTGAAGCTTTCTTT. Translation: CASSLGSGFTEAFF.